These T cell receptor beta chains were read from a single sample in a study of technical replicates of blood from a few donors. The data were produced by immunoSEQ multiplex PCR, yet TCRdb's version contains in-frame clones alone and is incomplete. This repertoire shows about 97,000 clones, approximately 95% found once; its top ten account for less than 0.35%. The specimen was T cells isolated from PBMCs. The receptor source for this set is a human donor in good health. Both conserved end residues are part of each CDR3. Fields, in order: CDR3 protein, CDR3 DNA, J gene, D gene, clone size, V gene. A D gene is named only where the DNA matches it firmly. Clone sizes are given selectively: once, few, many, or a class where the clone is expanded.

CAWRRGTNEKLFF TGTGCCTGGAGAAGGGGAACTAATGAAAAACTGTTTTTT TRBJ1-4 . . TRBV30
CASSDRGSRGQYF TGTGCCAGCAGTGACAGGGGTTCCAGGGGGCAGTACTTC TRBJ2-7 . once TRBV6-1
CASSRTGSDGYTF TGTGCCAGCAGCCGCACAGGGTCGGATGGCTACACCTTC TRBJ1-2 . . TRBV5-4
CASSVTGGGTEAFF TGTGCCAGCAGCGTAACAGGGGGCGGCACTGAAGCTTTCTTT TRBJ1-1 TRBD1 few TRBV9
CAITGTVNQPQHF TGTGCCATCACCGGGACAGTCAATCAGCCCCAGCATTTT TRBJ1-5 TRBD1 . TRBV10-3
CASSMAGGPQPQHF TGTGCCAGCTCGATGGCCGGTGGGCCTCAGCCCCAGCATTTT TRBJ1-5 . . TRBV7-8
CASSLLGQSTDTQYF TGTGCCAGCAGCTTACTTGGACAGAGCACAGATACGCAGTATTTT TRBJ2-3 . once TRBV11-1
CASGLVADTQYF TGTGCTAGTGGTTTGGTAGCGGATACGCAGTATTTT TRBJ2-3 . . TRBV12-5
CASRGMAGANVLTF TGTGCCAGTCGAGGGATGGCTGGGGCCAACGTCCTGACTTTC TRBJ2-6 . . TRBV19
CASSLSRVVEQYF TGTGCCAGCAGTTTATCCAGGGTTGTAGAGCAGTACTTC TRBJ2-7 . . TRBV27
CASNRVSRDTEAFF TGTGCCAGCAACCGAGTAAGCCGGGACACTGAAGCTTTCTTT TRBJ1-1 . few TRBV19
CASSETRGSLNTEAFF TGTGCCAGCAGTGAGACGAGGGGGTCCCTGAACACTGAAGCTTTCTTT TRBJ1-1 . few TRBV6-1
CATSRDRRLQLDTYEQYF TGTGCCACCAGCAGAGATAGGAGACTTCAACTGGACACCTACGAGCAGTACTTC TRBJ2-7 . . TRBV15
CASNPGTNSYEQYF TGTGCCAGTAACCCCGGGACTAACTCCTACGAGCAGTACTTC TRBJ2-7 TRBD2 . TRBV19
CASNNRVEAFF TGTGCCAGCAATAACAGGGTTGAAGCTTTCTTT TRBJ1-1 . . TRBV2
CASSLGTGKQYF TGTGCCAGCAGCTTGGGGACAGGCAAGCAGTACTTC TRBJ2-7 TRBD1 . TRBV5-6
CASSFSTGTDTQYF TGCGCCAGCAGCTTTTCGACTGGCACAGATACGCAGTATTTT TRBJ2-3 . . TRBV5-1
CASSFRGTSGSHEQFF TGTGCCAGCAGCTTTAGAGGGACTAGCGGGAGTCATGAGCAGTTCTTC TRBJ2-1 TRBD2 . TRBV11-3
CASSFSGSSGANVLTF TGTGCCAGCAGCTTCTCTGGCAGCTCTGGGGCCAACGTCCTGACTTTC TRBJ2-6 . . TRBV5-4
CATLPGQGAREQYF TGTGCCACCCTACCGGGACAGGGGGCGCGAGAGCAGTACTTC TRBJ2-7 TRBD1 . TRBV6-6
CASSRVDSYNEQFF TGTGCCAGCAGTCGGGTAGATTCCTACAATGAGCAGTTCTTC TRBJ2-1 . . TRBV2
CASSWFRDGELFF TGTGCCAGCAGTTGGTTCCGAGACGGGGAGCTGTTTTTT TRBJ2-2 . . TRBV27
CASSLARGSTEAFF TGTGCCAGCAGCTTAGCACGAGGGAGCACTGAAGCTTTCTTT TRBJ1-1 . . TRBV7-2
CASSFTGTGNTGELFF TGTGCCAGCAGCTTCACAGGCACCGGCAACACCGGGGAGCTGTTTTTT TRBJ2-2 . . TRBV13
CASSTPAQQGSKTEAFF TGTGCCAGCAGTACCCCCGCGCAACAGGGAAGTAAGACTGAAGCTTTCTTT TRBJ1-1 . . TRBV27
CASSPYPGQGGGYTF TGTGCCAGCAGTCCCTACCCCGGACAGGGGGGGGGCTACACCTTC TRBJ1-2 TRBD1 . TRBV27
CASSPGLAGAGELFF TGTGCCAGCAGCCCCGGACTAGCGGGAGCCGGGGAGCTGTTTTTT TRBJ2-2 TRBD2 . TRBV7-3
CASSLSRDYGYTF TGTGCCAGCAGCTTGTCCAGGGACTATGGCTACACCTTC TRBJ1-2 . . TRBV11-2
CASSPFQEITGELFF TGTGCCAGCTCACCTTTCCAGGAAATCACCGGGGAGCTGTTTTTT TRBJ2-2 . . TRBV18
CASSPLDRGGGTEAFF TGTGCCAGCAGCCCCCTGGACAGGGGCGGGGGCACTGAAGCTTTCTTT TRBJ1-1 TRBD1 . TRBV4-2
CAISPGQGGETQYF TGTGCCATCAGCCCGGGACAGGGAGGTGAGACCCAGTACTTC TRBJ2-5 TRBD1 . TRBV10-3
CASSQGQIYEQYF TGTGCCAGTAGTCAGGGACAAATCTACGAGCAGTACTTC TRBJ2-7 . . TRBV19
CASSHRGSYEQYF TGTGCCAGCAGCCACCGGGGCTCCTACGAGCAGTACTTC TRBJ2-7 . . TRBV6-6
CASSEGPGQTLGEQYF TGTGCCAGCAGTGAGGGACCGGGACAGACCCTGGGGGAGCAGTACTTC TRBJ2-7 TRBD1 once TRBV2
CASSVDSYEQYF TGTGCCAGCAGCGTGGACAGTTACGAGCAGTACTTC TRBJ2-7 . . TRBV5-6
CASSFGAQETQYF TGTGCCAGCAGCTTTGGGGCTCAAGAGACCCAGTACTTC TRBJ2-5 . . TRBV11-2
CATEEGRDYGYTF TGTGCCACCGAGGAGGGCAGGGACTATGGCTACACCTTC TRBJ1-2 . . TRBV19
CASSILAGGQETQYF TGTGCCAGTAGTATTTTAGCGGGAGGCCAAGAGACCCAGTACTTC TRBJ2-5 TRBD2 . TRBV19
CASSQGLNQPQHF TGCGCCAGCAGCCAGGGGTTAAATCAGCCCCAGCATTTT TRBJ1-5 . . TRBV10-1
CASSLGASGRAQYF TGTGCCAGCAGTTTAGGGGCTAGCGGGAGGGCTCAGTACTTC TRBJ2-7 TRBD2 once TRBV27
CASSRSGGQGGNEQFF TGCGCCAGCAGCCGGTCGGGAGGACAGGGAGGAAATGAGCAGTTCTTC TRBJ2-1 . . TRBV5-1
CASSERGEQYF TGTGCCAGCAGTGAAAGGGGTGAGCAGTACTTC TRBJ2-7 . . TRBV25-1
CSVEAPGASGDIQYF TGCAGCGTTGAAGCCCCGGGAGCCTCGGGTGACATTCAGTACTTC TRBJ2-4 . . TRBV29-1
CASSYSSLGTVYGYTF TGTGCCAGCAGCTATAGCAGCCTCGGGACAGTTTATGGCTACACCTTC TRBJ1-2 TRBD1 . TRBV28
CASSEYRQGASYGYTF TGTGCCAGCAGTGAATATAGACAGGGGGCGAGCTATGGCTACACCTTC TRBJ1-2 TRBD1 . TRBV25-1
CASSLLGGNMDTEAFF TGTGCCAGCAGCTTGCTGGGGGGGAATATGGACACTGAAGCTTTCTTT TRBJ1-1 . . TRBV5-5
CASSMTGASGELFF TGTGCCAGTAGTATGACAGGGGCAAGCGGGGAGCTGTTTTTT TRBJ2-2 TRBD1 . TRBV19
CASSLQDNTYEQYF TGTGCCAGCAGTCTCCAGGACAACACCTACGAGCAGTACTTC TRBJ2-7 . . TRBV6-5
CASSRGRGPYTGELFF TGTGCCAGCAGCCGCGGTAGGGGGCCTTACACCGGGGAGCTGTTTTTT TRBJ2-2 TRBD1 . TRBV5-6
CASSISARSSYEQYF TGTGCCAGTAGTATATCAGCGAGGTCTTCCTACGAGCAGTACTTC TRBJ2-7 . . TRBV19
CASSLFDEQFF TGTGCCAGCAGCTTATTCGATGAGCAGTTCTTC TRBJ2-1 . . TRBV7-9